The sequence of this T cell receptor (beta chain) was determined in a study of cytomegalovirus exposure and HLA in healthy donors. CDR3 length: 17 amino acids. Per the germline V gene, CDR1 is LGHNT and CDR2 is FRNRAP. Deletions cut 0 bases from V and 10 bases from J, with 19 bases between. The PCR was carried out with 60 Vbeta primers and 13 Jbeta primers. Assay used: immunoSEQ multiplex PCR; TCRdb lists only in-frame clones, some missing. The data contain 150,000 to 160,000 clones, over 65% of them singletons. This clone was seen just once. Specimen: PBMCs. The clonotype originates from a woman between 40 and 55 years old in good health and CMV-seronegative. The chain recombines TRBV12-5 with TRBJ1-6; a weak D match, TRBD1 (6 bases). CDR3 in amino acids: CASGLVPWAGAGSPLHF. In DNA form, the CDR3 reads TGTGCTAGTGGTTTGGTCCCATGGGCAGGGGCCGGGTCACCCCTCCACTTT. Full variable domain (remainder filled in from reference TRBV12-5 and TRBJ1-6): DARVTQTPRHKVTEMGQEVTMRCQPILGHNTVFWYRQTMMQGLELLAYFRNRAPLDDSGMPKDRFSAEMPDATLATLKIQPSEPRDSAVYFCASGLVPWAGAGSPLHFGNGTRLTVT.